This is a list of T cell receptor beta chains from one sample in a study of blood T cell repertoires in COVID-19. The data were produced by immunoSEQ multiplex PCR, yet TCRdb's version contains in-frame clones alone and is incomplete. This sample has hundreds of thousands of clones, with 86% found just once. Sequenced sample: peripheral blood. Receptors were obtained from a woman aged 60-75 years who had recovered from COVID-19. Both conserved end residues are part of each CDR3. D genes are given only for firm matches. Part of the rows lack a size; the others show once, few, many or a class for expanded clones.

clone_size j_call v_call d_call cdr3_aa cdr3_nt
NA TRBJ1-1 TRBV19 TRBD1 CASKDRAVNTEAFF TGTGCCAGTAAGGACAGGGCAGTGAACACTGAAGCTTTCTTT
NA TRBJ2-2 TRBV19 NA CASSERGGSGELFF TGTGCCAGTAGTGAGCGAGGAGGTTCCGGGGAGCTGTTTTTT
NA TRBJ1-2 TRBV7-2 NA CASSFPTANYGYTF TGTGCCAGCAGCTTTCCGACAGCTAACTATGGCTACACCTTC
few TRBJ2-1 TRBV4-2 TRBD2 CASSQDRASGGVAEQFF TGTGCCAGCAGCCAAGATAGGGCTAGCGGGGGGGTGGCTGAGCAGTTCTTC
once TRBJ1-1 TRBV11-2 NA CASSPILRDTEAFF TGTGCCAGCAGCCCCATTCTTCGGGACACTGAAGCTTTCTTT
NA TRBJ1-5 TRBV28 TRBD1 CASLQGFDSNQPQHF TGTGCCAGCCTACAGGGGTTCGACAGCAATCAGCCCCAGCATTTT
NA TRBJ2-5 TRBV5-1 TRBD2 CASSLLGTSRDETQYF TGCGCCAGCAGCTTACTCGGGACTAGCCGGGACGAGACCCAGTACTTC
NA TRBJ2-3 TRBV7-2 NA CASSLGGGGHSTDTQYF TGTGCCAGCAGCTTAGGGGGAGGGGGGCACAGCACAGATACGCAGTATTTT
NA TRBJ2-7 TRBV6-6 NA CASSEKGAGVYEQYF TGTGCCAGCAGTGAGAAAGGGGCTGGGGTTTACGAGCAGTACTTC
NA TRBJ2-3 TRBV10-1 NA CASSDRDSPWGTDTQYF TGCGCCAGCAGTGACCGGGACTCCCCGTGGGGCACAGATACGCAGTATTTT
NA TRBJ1-1 TRBV7-9 TRBD1 CASSPRQGARTEAFF TGTGCCAGCAGCCCCCGACAGGGGGCACGCACTGAAGCTTTCTTT
NA TRBJ2-3 TRBV18 TRBD2 CASSRGTSGGGTDTQYF TGTGCCAGCTCTCGCGGGACTAGCGGGGGAGGCACAGATACGCAGTATTTT
NA TRBJ1-2 TRBV3-1/TRBV3-2 TRBD1 CASSQAEGANYGYTF TGTGCCAGCAGCCAAGCCGAGGGGGCGAACTATGGCTACACCTTC
few TRBJ1-2 TRBV9 NA CASTTGGNGYTF TGTGCCAGCACCACCGGGGGTAATGGCTACACCTTC
NA TRBJ2-3 TRBV7-2 NA CASSLSGGPTDTQYF TGTGCCAGCAGCTTATCGGGGGGCCCCACAGATACGCAGTATTTT
NA TRBJ2-2 TRBV11-3 TRBD1 CASSSGTGYTGELFF TGTGCCAGCAGCTCAGGGACAGGTTACACCGGGGAGCTGTTTTTT
NA TRBJ2-7 TRBV9 NA CASSVSSESYEQYF TGTGCCAGCAGCGTATCTTCAGAATCCTACGAGCAGTACTTC
NA TRBJ2-3 TRBV10-3 TRBD1 CATLRDSPSTDTQYF TGTGCCACGCTCCGGGACAGCCCTAGCACAGATACGCAGTATTTT
NA TRBJ1-1 TRBV9 NA CASSVRRTSEAFF TGTGCCAGCAGCGTCCGTCGGACATCTGAGGCTTTCTTT
NA TRBJ1-5 TRBV5-1 NA CASRQGPNSNQPQHF TGCGCCAGCAGACAGGGTCCCAATAGCAATCAGCCCCAGCATTTT
NA TRBJ1-2 TRBV28 NA CASTSGGREANYGYTF TGTGCCAGCACATCCGGAGGTAGGGAAGCTAACTATGGCTACACCTTC
NA TRBJ1-2 TRBV18 NA CASSPPSKPGYGYTF TGTGCCAGCTCACCACCGTCAAAGCCTGGCTATGGCTACACCTTC
NA TRBJ1-2 TRBV5-1 NA CASSPQGLGNYGYTF TGCGCCAGCAGCCCCCAGGGTCTCGGTAACTATGGCTACACCTTC
few TRBJ2-5 TRBV5-1 NA CASSLGSGQETQYF TGCGCCAGCAGCTTGGGCTCAGGTCAAGAGACCCAGTACTTC
NA TRBJ1-1 TRBV7-3 TRBD1 CASSLNPGDREAFF TGTGCCAGCAGCTTAAATCCCGGGGACAGGGAAGCTTTCTTT
NA TRBJ2-1 TRBV6-5 TRBD2 CASSEPGLAYEQFF TGTGCCAGCAGCGAGCCGGGACTAGCGTATGAGCAGTTCTTC